The 8 T cell receptor beta chains presented below share a single source sample, sequenced in a study of blood T cell repertoires in COVID-19. Measured with immunoSEQ multiplex PCR; TCRdb has only the in-frame clones, and not every one. The sample includes fewer than 350,000 clones, approximately 85% of them seen just once. The sequenced sample was PBMCs or T cells enriched from blood (not recorded which). These receptors originate from a man aged 25 to 45 who had recovered from COVID-19.

The chain is built from TRBV27 and TRBJ1-6; the match to TRBD1 covers 11 bases. Germline CDR1 is MNHEY and CDR2 is SMNVEV (reference sequence). CDR3 length equals 15 residues. V trimming: 3 bases; J trimming: 9 bases; junction bases outside the gene matches: 4. The CDR3 region is CASSLEGQGGSPLHF. The CDR3 coding sequence is TGTGCCAGCAGTTTGGAGGGACAGGGGGGTTCACCCCTCCACTTT.

In the case of this clone: The same CDR3 can be traced to other DNA sequences in this sample. The chain joins TRBV19 to TRBJ2-2; D might be TRBD1 (5 bases). Trimming took 1 base from V and 7 from J, leaving 10 bases between them. Germline loops: CDR1 LNHDA, CDR2 SQIVND (reference sequence). CDR3 size: 14 residues. The chain's CDR3 is CASSIGQGSGELFF. As DNA, the CDR3 is TGTGCCAGTAGTATAGGGCAGGGTAGCGGGGAGCTGTTTTTT.

J is TRBJ1-1 and V is TRBV25-1; D gene ambiguous. There are 14 residues in the CDR3. Germline lookup yields CDR1 MGHDK and CDR2 SYGVNS. V was shortened by 2 bases and J by 3 bases, with 10 bases between the two germline ends. The CDR3, as DNA: TGTGCCAGCAGTGAACCACCACGGGACACTGAAGCTTTCTTT. It codes for CASSEPPRDTEAFF.

The V and J genes are TRBV29-1 and TRBJ2-2; no clear D gene. The CDR3 is made up of 12 amino acids. V dropped 0 bases and J dropped 9 bases, with 8 bases sitting between them. Germline-derived CDR1 and CDR2 are SQVTM and ANQGSEA. The CDR3 reads CSVEDAGRELFF. DNA for the CDR3: TGCAGCGTTGAAGATGCCGGTAGGGAGCTGTTTTTT.

This chain links TRBV20-1 with TRBJ1-5, with a tentative D call TRBD1 (6 bases). Germline loops: CDR1 DFQATT, CDR2 SNEGSKA (reference sequence). CDR3 length: 15 residues. V lost 3 bases, J lost 1 base, and 13 bases lay in between. The CDR3 loop reads CSASRGQFSNQPQHF. The CDR3 nucleotides are TGCAGTGCTAGTAGAGGACAGTTCAGCAATCAGCCCCAGCATTTT.

V is TRBV9 and J is TRBJ1-3, with TRBD1 as a possible D gene (5 bases). The CDR3 loop spans 15 amino acids. V lost 0 bases and J 4 bases, leaving 11 bases between the germline ends. CDR1 SGDLS and CDR2 YYNGEE come from the germline V gene. The CDR3 region has the DNA TGTGCCAGCAGCGTAGCGGCAGGGTGGGGAAACACCATATATTTT. Translation gives CASSVAAGWGNTIYF.

Worth noting for this clone: Other DNA sequences in this specimen translate into the identical CDR3. V and J are TRBV10-2 and TRBJ1-1, with unresolved D. Germline CDR1 is WSHSY and CDR2 is SAAADI. The CDR3 consists of 14 residues. V was trimmed by 3 bases and J by 0 bases, leaving 8 bases between them. This CDR3 is CASSDPGMNTEAFF. CDR3 sequence (DNA): TGCGCCAGCAGTGACCCGGGAATGAACACTGAAGCTTTCTTT.

The gene calls are TRBV4-2 and TRBJ1-6, with D possibly TRBD1 on 6 matching bases. The germline V gene encodes CDR1 LGHNA and CDR2 YNFKEQ. The CDR3 contains 17 residues. The V and J ends lost 3 bases and 1 base respectively, with 13 bases between them. Here the CDR3 reads CASSQEIQGSYNSPLHF. The CDR3 nucleotides read TGTGCCAGCAGCCAGGAAATACAGGGTTCCTATAATTCACCCCTCCACTTT.